This TCR beta chain was sequenced during a study of T cells in Graves' hyperthyroidism and ophthalmopathy. Study-level findings and limits: Peripheral blood also featured most of the thyroid clonotypes expanded above 0.001.

Hyperthyroidism of Graves' type that showed no ophthalmopathy progression within 18 months was stable. Patients aged 18 to 65 had newly diagnosed hyperthyroidism that had lasted under 2 months. Using 10 ml of fresh peripheral blood, PBMCs were prepared. Looked up from germline, CDR1 is SEHNR and CDR2 is FQNEAQ (reference sequence). The CDR3 loop spans 15 amino acids. With 7 bases removed from V and 0 bases from J, the gap between germline ends came to 13 bases. Regarding this clonotype: The antigen remains unidentified.

From RNA transcripts, TCR beta CDR3 regions were amplified. First-round RT-PCR with HTBI primers amplified the TCR CDR3 region. TCRdb processed the multiplex PCR reads anew with MiXCR; each CDR3 protein has one entry. There are approximately 710,000 distinct CDR3 sequences in the sample; 15% to 20% occur only once, and 15% to 17% lies in the top ten. The clonotype originates from a middle-aged man with Graves' hyperthyroidism. Sample: blood. The chain has TRBV7-9 and TRBJ2-4, with no clear D. The CDR3 DNA follows: TGTGCCAGCACCATCCTAACCTTAGCCAAAAACATTCAGTACTTC. The encoded protein is CASTILTLAKNIQYF.